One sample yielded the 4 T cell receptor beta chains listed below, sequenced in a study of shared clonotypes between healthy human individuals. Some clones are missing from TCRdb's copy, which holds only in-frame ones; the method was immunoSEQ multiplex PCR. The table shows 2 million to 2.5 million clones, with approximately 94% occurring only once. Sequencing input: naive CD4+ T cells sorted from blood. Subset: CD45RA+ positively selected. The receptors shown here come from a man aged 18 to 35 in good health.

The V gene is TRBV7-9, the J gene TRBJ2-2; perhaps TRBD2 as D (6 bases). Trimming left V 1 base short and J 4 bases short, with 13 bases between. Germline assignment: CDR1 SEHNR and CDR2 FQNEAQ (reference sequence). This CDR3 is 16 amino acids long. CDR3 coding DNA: TGTGCCAGCAGCTTAGTGGGGGGACGAAGCACCGGGGAGCTGTTTTTT. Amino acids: CASSLVGGRSTGELFF.

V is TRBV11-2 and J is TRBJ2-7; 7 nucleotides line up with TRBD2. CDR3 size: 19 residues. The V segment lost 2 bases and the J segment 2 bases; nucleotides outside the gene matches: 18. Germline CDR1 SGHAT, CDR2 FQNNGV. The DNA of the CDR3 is TGTGCCAGCAGCTTAAAGCGGGGTGGGGCGGCTATTACCCCCTACGAGCAGTACTTC. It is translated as CASSLKRGGAAITPYEQYF.

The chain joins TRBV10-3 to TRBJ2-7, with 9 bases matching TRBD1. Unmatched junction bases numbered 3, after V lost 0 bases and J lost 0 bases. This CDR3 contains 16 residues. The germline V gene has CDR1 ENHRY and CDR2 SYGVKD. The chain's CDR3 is CAISESGQGISYEQYF. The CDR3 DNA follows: TGTGCCATCAGTGAGTCGGGACAGGGCATCTCCTACGAGCAGTACTTC.

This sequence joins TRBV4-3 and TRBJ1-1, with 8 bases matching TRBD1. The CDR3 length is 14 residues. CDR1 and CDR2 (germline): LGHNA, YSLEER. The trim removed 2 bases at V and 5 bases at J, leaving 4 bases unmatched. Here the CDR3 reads CASSQYTGGTEAFF. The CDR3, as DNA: TGCGCCAGCAGCCAATACACAGGGGGGACTGAAGCTTTCTTT.